These T cell receptor beta chains were read from a single sample in a study of blood T cell repertoires in COVID-19. Sequencing was performed with immunoSEQ multiplex PCR; in TCRdb, only in-frame clones are kept and a portion is missing. The data contain about 190,000 clones, approximately 88% of them singletons. Specimen: PBMCs or T cells enriched from blood (not recorded which). The origin of the receptors is a woman younger than 45 who had recovered from COVID-19. Each CDR3 is given with its conserved first and last residue. A D gene is named only where the DNA matches it firmly. Only part of the rows carry a size: once, few, many, or a class if the clone is expanded.

CDR3 DNA,CDR3 protein,V gene,D gene,J gene,clone size
TGCAGCGTTGCGGCAGGGCCCACTGAAGCTTTCTTT,CSVAAGPTEAFF,TRBV29-1,-,TRBJ1-1,-
TGTGCCAGCAGCACCCGGGTAGGACTTAACGAGCAGTACTTC,CASSTRVGLNEQYF,TRBV7-2,-,TRBJ2-7,-
TGTGCCAGTACCTCACTAGCGGGTCAGCAGTTCTTC,CASTSLAGQQFF,TRBV19,TRBD2,TRBJ2-1,-
TGTGCCAGCAGTTACACGGGACAGGGGTCAGGCTACACCTTC,CASSYTGQGSGYTF,TRBV6-5,TRBD1,TRBJ1-2,-
TGCGCCAGCAGCTTTGGGCAGTTAGCTAACTATGGCTACACCTTC,CASSFGQLANYGYTF,TRBV5-1,-,TRBJ1-2,once
TGTGCCAGCAGCAAAACCGGGACAGGGGATTACGAGCAGTACTTC,CASSKTGTGDYEQYF,TRBV7-3,TRBD1,TRBJ2-7,-
TGTGCCAGCATGCCGGGACTAGTGCAAGAGACCCAGTACTTC,CASMPGLVQETQYF,TRBV27,TRBD2,TRBJ2-5,-
TGTGCCAGCACCCTCCCCGGGGGGCCAGAGACCCAGTACTTC,CASTLPGGPETQYF,TRBV2,-,TRBJ2-5,-
TGTGCCAGCAGGGGGGGTGGACGGCCGAACACTGAAGCTTTCTTT,CASRGGGRPNTEAFF,TRBV6-5,-,TRBJ1-1,-
TGTGCCAGCAGTGACAGGGCACAGCCCCAGCATTTT,CASSDRAQPQHF,TRBV6-1,-,TRBJ1-5,-
TGTGCCAGCAGCTTGGGACAGGGCCGGATGGGAGATACGCAGTATTTT,CASSLGQGRMGDTQYF,TRBV9,TRBD1,TRBJ2-3,-
TGTGCCAGCAGTTTGGGGGGGGCGGGTGAAGCTTTCTTT,CASSLGGAGEAFF,TRBV12-3/TRBV12-4,-,TRBJ1-1,-
TGTGCCAGCAGTGGACATGCCACTGAAGCTTTCTTT,CASSGHATEAFF,TRBV2,-,TRBJ1-1,-
TGTGCCAGTAGGGTTGGGGCAGGGGGAACCACTGAAGCTTTCTTT,CASRVGAGGTTEAFF,TRBV19,TRBD1,TRBJ1-1,-
TGTGCCAGCAGCCCGCGGGACAGGGGGCGCTACACCTTC,CASSPRDRGRYTF,TRBV28,TRBD1,TRBJ1-2,-
TGCAGTGCTAGAGATTCAGGGGAAGCTTTCTTT,CSARDSGEAFF,TRBV20-1,-,TRBJ1-1,-
TGTGCCAGTCATTGGGCGGGAGTAGAGGAGACCCAGTACTTC,CASHWAGVEETQYF,TRBV3-1/TRBV3-2,TRBD2,TRBJ2-5,-
TGCGCCAGCAGTGAAAGGACAGGGGGCTTGAAAGCTTTCTTT,CASSERTGGLKAFF,TRBV10-2,TRBD1,TRBJ1-1,-
TGTGCCAGTAGTATATCGGGACTTCGAAACGAGCAGTTCTTC,CASSISGLRNEQFF,TRBV19,-,TRBJ2-1,once
TGTGCCAGCAGCCTGCCCCCACAGGGGGGTAGTGAAAAACTGTTTTTT,CASSLPPQGGSEKLFF,TRBV5-4,TRBD1,TRBJ1-4,once
TGCGCCAACGAGGGCGGGACCTCTTCACCCCTCCACTTT,CANEGGTSSPLHF,TRBV10-1,-,TRBJ1-6,-
TGCGCCAGCAGCTTCAGGACAGGGGCGGATGGCTACACCTTC,CASSFRTGADGYTF,TRBV5-1,TRBD1,TRBJ1-2,-
TGTGCCAGCAGTTGGCAATCCTACGAGCAGTACTTC,CASSWQSYEQYF,TRBV12-3/TRBV12-4,-,TRBJ2-7,-
TGTGCCAGTAGTTCCCGGACAGGGGGCGGAACTGAAGCTTTCTTT,CASSSRTGGGTEAFF,TRBV19,TRBD1,TRBJ1-1,-
TGTGCCAGCAGCCACAAACCGGGACTCGAAGGAGATTTTTCGAGGAATGAGCAGTTCTTC,CASSHKPGLEGDFSRNEQFF,TRBV3-1/TRBV3-2,-,TRBJ2-1,-
TGTGCCAGCTCACTGACAGAGAACACTGAAGCTTTCTTT,CASSLTENTEAFF,TRBV18,-,TRBJ1-1,-
TGTGCCAGCAGCTTAGCGCTCGGGAGCCCTAGCACAGATACGCAGTATTTT,CASSLALGSPSTDTQYF,TRBV7-2,-,TRBJ2-3,-
TGTGCCAGCAGCTCTGCCCGTAGCGGGGGGGCGAACAATGAGCAGTTCTTC,CASSSARSGGANNEQFF,TRBV28,TRBD2,TRBJ2-1,-
TGCAGCGTTGAAGCGGGGAACACTGAAGCTTTCTTT,CSVEAGNTEAFF,TRBV29-1,-,TRBJ1-1,-
TGTGCCAGCAGCGCCCCCGCAGGCCTCACCTATGGCTACACCTTC,CASSAPAGLTYGYTF,TRBV9,-,TRBJ1-2,-
TGCGCCAGCAGCCTAGCAACCTGGGACAGTACCTATGGCTACACCTTC,CASSLATWDSTYGYTF,TRBV5-1,TRBD1,TRBJ1-2,-